This entry describes one T cell receptor (beta chain). Germline V gene sequence: CDR1 LNHDA, CDR2 SQIVND (reference sequence). The ends were cut back, 6 bases at V and 3 bases at J, with 15 bases in the middle. This CDR3 is built from 15 residues. The sample belongs to a study of blood T cell repertoires in COVID-19. Whole-study context: The samples span acute and convalescent COVID-19 from the United States, Italy and Spain. PBMCs, B-cell-depleted T cells, or T cells were the source of the cDNA or gDNA that made up the material.

In the original analysis: By means of reference gene primer amplification, nucleated cell counts were estimated. The data were produced by immunoSEQ multiplex PCR, yet TCRdb's version contains in-frame clones alone and is incomplete. D and trimming come from the DNA, and the V and J calls and clone size come from that table. This sample carries nearly 50,000 clones, about 82% of them seen once, and the ten largest clones take 2.1%. V gene TRBV19 combines with J gene TRBJ1-5; tentative D call: TRBD1 (5 bases). The source is a woman in her sixties with acute or convalescent COVID-19. The sample was peripheral blood. CDR3 DNA sequence: TGTGCCAGTAGGGTTAAAGGGGTTTACAATCAGCCCCAGCATTTT. It translates to CASRVKGVYNQPQHF.